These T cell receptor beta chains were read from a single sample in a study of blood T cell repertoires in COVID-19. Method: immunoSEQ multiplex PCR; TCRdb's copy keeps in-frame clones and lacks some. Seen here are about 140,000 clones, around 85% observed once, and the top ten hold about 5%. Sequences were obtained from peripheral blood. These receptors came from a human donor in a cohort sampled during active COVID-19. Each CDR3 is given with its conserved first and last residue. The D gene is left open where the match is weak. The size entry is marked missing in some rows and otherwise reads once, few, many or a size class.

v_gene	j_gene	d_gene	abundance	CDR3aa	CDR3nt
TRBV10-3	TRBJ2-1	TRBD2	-	CAISGQRGFNEQFF	TGTGCCATCAGTGGCCAGCGGGGGTTCAATGAGCAGTTCTTC
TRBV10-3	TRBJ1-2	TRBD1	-	CAIGQGVYGYTF	TGTGCCATCGGACAGGGCGTTTATGGCTACACCTTC
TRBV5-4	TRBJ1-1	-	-	CASPGLQGTEAFF	TGTGCCAGCCCGGGACTGCAGGGCACTGAAGCTTTCTTT
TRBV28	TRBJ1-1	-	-	CASSSIRTEAFF	TGTGCCAGCAGCAGTATACGCACTGAAGCTTTCTTT
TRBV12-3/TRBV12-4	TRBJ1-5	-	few	CASSFGGFQPQHF	TGTGCCAGCAGCTTTGGAGGGTTCCAGCCCCAGCATTTT
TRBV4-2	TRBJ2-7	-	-	CASSQGPVSYEQYF	TGTGCCAGCAGCCAAGGTCCGGTCTCCTACGAGCAGTACTTC
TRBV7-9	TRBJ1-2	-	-	CASSSVGAVLVYGYTF	TGTGCCAGCAGCTCCGTGGGGGCGGTTTTGGTCTATGGCTACACCTTC
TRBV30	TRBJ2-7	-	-	CAWSVLGFRQVKGQYF	TGTGCCTGGAGTGTACTGGGGTTCCGACAGGTGAAAGGGCAGTACTTC
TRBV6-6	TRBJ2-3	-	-	CASSPRRDTQYF	TGTGCCAGCAGTCCTAGGCGGGATACGCAGTATTTT
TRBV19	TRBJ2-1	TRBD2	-	CASSISGGRVEDEQFF	TGTGCCAGTAGTATTTCGGGCGGGAGGGTAGAGGATGAGCAGTTCTTC
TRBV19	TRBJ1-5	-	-	CASSRGAGQPQHF	TGTGCCAGTAGTAGGGGAGCGGGCCAGCCCCAGCATTTT
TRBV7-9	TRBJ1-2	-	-	CASSPGGHSYNYGYTF	TGTGCCAGCAGTCCTGGGGGACACAGCTACAACTATGGCTACACCTTC
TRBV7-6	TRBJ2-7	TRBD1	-	CASSTGFPGQGREQYF	TGTGCCAGCAGCACCGGATTTCCGGGACAGGGTCGCGAGCAGTACTTC
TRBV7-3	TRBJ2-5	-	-	CASSLWREATQYF	TGTGCCAGCAGCTTATGGAGGGAGGCGACCCAGTACTTC
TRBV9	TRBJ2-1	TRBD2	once	CASSVSSGRTYNEQFF	TGTGCCAGCAGCGTATCTAGCGGGAGGACCTACAATGAGCAGTTCTTC
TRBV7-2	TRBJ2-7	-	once	CASSLTTGYEQYF	TGTGCCAGCAGCTTAACGACAGGCTACGAGCAGTACTTC
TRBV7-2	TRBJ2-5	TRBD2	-	CASGTLAGGETQYF	TGTGCCAGCGGAACCTTAGCGGGGGGAGAGACCCAGTACTTC
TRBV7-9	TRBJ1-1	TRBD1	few	CASSPGTGGLNTEAFF	TGTGCCAGCAGCCCCGGGACAGGGGGCTTGAACACTGAAGCTTTCTTT
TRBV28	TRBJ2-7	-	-	CASSLDRRFATYEQYF	TGTGCCAGCAGTTTAGACAGGAGGTTCGCGACCTACGAGCAGTACTTC
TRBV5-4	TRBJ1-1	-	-	CASTLMAGNTEAFF	TGTGCCAGCACCCTAATGGCGGGGAACACTGAAGCTTTCTTT
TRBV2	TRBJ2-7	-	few	CASSGTYYEQYF	TGTGCCAGCAGTGGGACATACTACGAGCAGTACTTC
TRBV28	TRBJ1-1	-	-	CASSPPGQNTEAFF	TGTGCCAGCAGCCCTCCGGGACAGAACACTGAAGCTTTCTTT
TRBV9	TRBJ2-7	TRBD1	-	CASSVLVGVRSGQGVYEQYF	TGTGCCAGCAGCGTGCTGGTGGGGGTTAGGTCGGGACAGGGAGTTTACGAGCAGTACTTC
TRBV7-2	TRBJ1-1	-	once	CASSSQANTEAFF	TGTGCCAGCAGCTCCCAAGCGAACACTGAAGCTTTCTTT
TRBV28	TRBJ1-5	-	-	CASSPRIISNQPQHF	TGTGCCAGCAGCCCGAGGATTATTAGCAATCAGCCCCAGCATTTT
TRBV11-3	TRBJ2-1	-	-	CASSLGVNIEDEQFF	TGTGCCAGCAGCTTAGGTGTGAATATTGAGGATGAGCAGTTCTTC
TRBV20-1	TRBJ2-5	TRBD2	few	CSATPLAVQYF	TGCAGTGCGACCCCTCTAGCGGTCCAGTACTTC
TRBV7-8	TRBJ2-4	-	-	CASSYGLAFDFSDAKNIQYF	TGTGCCAGCAGCTACGGACTCGCGTTTGACTTTTCCGACGCCAAAAACATTCAGTACTTC
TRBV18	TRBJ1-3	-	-	CASSPRQGTPDGNTIYF	TGTGCCAGCTCACCACGGCAGGGAACTCCGGATGGAAACACCATATATTTT